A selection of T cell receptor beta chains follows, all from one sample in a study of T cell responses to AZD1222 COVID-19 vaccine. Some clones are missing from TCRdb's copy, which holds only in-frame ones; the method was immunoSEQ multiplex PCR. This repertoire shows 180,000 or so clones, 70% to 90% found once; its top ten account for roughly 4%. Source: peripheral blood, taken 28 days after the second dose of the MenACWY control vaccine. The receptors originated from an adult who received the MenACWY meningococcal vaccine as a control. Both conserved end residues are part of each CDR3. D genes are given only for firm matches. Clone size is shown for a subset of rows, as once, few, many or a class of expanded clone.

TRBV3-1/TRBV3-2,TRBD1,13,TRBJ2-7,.,CASSQGDRGEQYF,TGTGCCAGCAGCCAAGGGGACAGGGGCGAGCAGTACTTC
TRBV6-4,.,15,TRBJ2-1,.,CASSDSSSPYNEQFF,TGTGCCAGCAGTGACTCGTCTAGCCCCTACAATGAGCAGTTCTTC
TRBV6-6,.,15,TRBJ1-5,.,CASSPNRQNNQPQHF,TGTGCCAGCAGCCCAAACCGACAGAACAATCAGCCCCAGCATTTT
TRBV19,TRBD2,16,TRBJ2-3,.,CASSSREAPSTDTQYF,TGTGCCAGTAGTTCCCGGGAGGCCCCTAGCACAGATACGCAGTATTTT
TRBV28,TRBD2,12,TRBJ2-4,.,CASRDSGTFQYF,TGTGCCAGCAGGGATAGCGGGACCTTTCAGTACTTC
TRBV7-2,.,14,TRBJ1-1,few,CASSPKFFDTEAFF,TGTGCCAGCAGCCCCAAATTTTTCGACACTGAAGCTTTCTTT
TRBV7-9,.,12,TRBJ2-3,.,CASTKGADTQYF,TGTGCCAGCACCAAGGGCGCAGATACGCAGTATTTT
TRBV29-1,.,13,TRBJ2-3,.,CSVVHFGADTQYF,TGCAGCGTTGTACACTTTGGGGCAGATACGCAGTATTTT
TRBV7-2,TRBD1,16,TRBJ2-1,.,CASSPGGLSSYNEQFF,TGTGCCAGCAGCCCAGGGGGTCTTAGCTCCTACAATGAGCAGTTCTTC
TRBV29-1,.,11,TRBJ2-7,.,CSVMILTEQYF,TGCAGCGTTATGATCCTCACCGAGCAGTACTTC
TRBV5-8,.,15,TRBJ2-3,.,CASSSQGTSTDTQYF,TGTGCCAGCAGCTCACAGGGGACTAGCACAGATACGCAGTATTTT
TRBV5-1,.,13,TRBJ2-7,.,CASSLDSYYEQYF,TGCGCCAGCAGCTTAGACAGTTACTACGAGCAGTACTTC
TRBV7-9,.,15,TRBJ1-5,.,CASSLEYGGDQPQHF,TGTGCCAGCAGCTTAGAGTACGGAGGGGATCAGCCCCAGCATTTT
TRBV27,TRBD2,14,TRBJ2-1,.,CASRGTRPENEQFF,TGTGCCAGCAGGGGGACTAGACCAGAGAATGAGCAGTTCTTC
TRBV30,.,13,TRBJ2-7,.,CAWGAGSSYEQYF,TGTGCCTGGGGGGCAGGGAGCTCCTACGAGCAGTACTTC
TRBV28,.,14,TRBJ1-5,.,CASSYGPTDQPQHF,TGTGCCAGCAGTTACGGGCCAACGGACCAGCCCCAGCATTTT
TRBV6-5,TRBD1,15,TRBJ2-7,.,CASQPVTGGLNEQYF,TGTGCCAGCCAACCCGTGACAGGGGGCTTAAACGAGCAGTACTTC
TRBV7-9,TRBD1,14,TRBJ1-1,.,CASSFGTGFTEAFF,TGTGCCAGCAGTTTCGGGACAGGGTTTACTGAAGCTTTCTTT
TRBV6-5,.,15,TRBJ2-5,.,CASSGGFGGGETQYF,TGTGCCAGCAGCGGGGGATTTGGGGGCGGAGAGACCCAGTACTTC
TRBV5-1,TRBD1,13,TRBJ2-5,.,CASSRTGQETQYF,TGCGCCAGCAGCCGGACAGGGCAAGAGACCCAGTACTTC
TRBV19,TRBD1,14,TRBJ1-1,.,CASSIRDRVTEAFF,TGTGCCAGTAGTATACGGGACAGGGTGACTGAAGCTTTCTTT
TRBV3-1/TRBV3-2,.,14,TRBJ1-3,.,CASSQGFSGNTIYF,TGTGCCAGCAGCCAGGGTTTCTCTGGAAACACCATATATTTT
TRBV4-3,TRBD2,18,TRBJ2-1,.,CASSQEYLTSGSYNEQFF,TGCGCCAGCAGCCAAGAGTATTTGACTAGCGGTTCCTACAATGAGCAGTTCTTC
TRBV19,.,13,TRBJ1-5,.,CATSRGINQPQHF,TGTGCCACTTCTAGAGGGATTAATCAGCCCCAGCATTTT
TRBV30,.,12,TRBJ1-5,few,CAWSVKGRPQHF,TGTGCCTGGAGTGTAAAAGGGAGGCCCCAGCATTTT
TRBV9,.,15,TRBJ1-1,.,CASSVAGGKGTEAFF,TGTGCCAGCAGCGTAGCTGGGGGTAAGGGAACTGAAGCTTTCTTT
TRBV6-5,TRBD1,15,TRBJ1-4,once,CASSRGTANYEKLFF,TGTGCCAGCAGTAGGGGGACAGCGAACTACGAAAAACTGTTTTTT
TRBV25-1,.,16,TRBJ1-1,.,CASSEGGPGFVTEAFF,TGTGCCAGCAGTGAAGGGGGCCCAGGGTTTGTCACTGAAGCTTTCTTT
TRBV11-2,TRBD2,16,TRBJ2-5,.,CASSWTSGRSGETQYF,TGTGCCAGCAGCTGGACTAGCGGGAGGTCGGGAGAGACCCAGTACTTC
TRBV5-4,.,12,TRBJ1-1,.,CASSLQGTEAFF,TGTGCCAGCAGCTTGCAAGGCACTGAAGCTTTCTTT
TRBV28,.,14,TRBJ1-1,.,CASSFGGVNTEAFF,TGTGCCAGCAGTTTTGGGGGAGTGAACACTGAAGCTTTCTTT
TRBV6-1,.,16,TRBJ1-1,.,CASSERSVSPNTEAFF,TGTGCCAGCAGTGAAAGGTCTGTTTCCCCGAACACTGAAGCTTTCTTT
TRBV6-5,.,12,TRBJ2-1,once,CASRGLYNEQFF,TGTGCCAGCAGGGGTCTGTACAATGAGCAGTTCTTC
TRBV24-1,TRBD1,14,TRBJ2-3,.,CATQRGPGTDTQYF,TGTGCCACCCAGAGGGGGCCGGGCACAGATACGCAGTATTTT
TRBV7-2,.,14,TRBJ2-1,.,CASSPYGTNNEQFF,TGTGCCAGCAGCCCTTACGGGACAAACAATGAGCAGTTCTTC
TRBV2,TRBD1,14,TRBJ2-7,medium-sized,CASDQISTGNEQYF,TGTGCCAGCGACCAGATTTCGACAGGGAACGAGCAGTACTTC
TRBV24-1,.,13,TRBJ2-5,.,CATSDLWRETQYF,TGTGCCACCAGTGATTTGTGGAGAGAGACCCAGTACTTC
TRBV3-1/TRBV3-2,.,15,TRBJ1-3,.,CASSQLSVSGNTIYF,TGTGCCAGCAGCCAACTATCGGTCTCTGGAAACACCATATATTTT
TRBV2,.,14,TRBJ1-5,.,CASSIGSGYQPQHF,TGTGCCAGCAGTATAGGGTCAGGCTATCAGCCCCAGCATTTT
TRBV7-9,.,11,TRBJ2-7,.,CASSPNYEQYF,TGTGCCAGCAGCCCCAATTACGAGCAGTACTTC
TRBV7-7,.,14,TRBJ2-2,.,CASSFTPNTGELFF,TGTGCCAGCAGCTTCACACCGAACACCGGGGAGCTGTTTTTT
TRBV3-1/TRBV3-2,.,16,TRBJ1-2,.,CASSLDVGASGYGYTF,TGTGCCAGCAGCCTCGACGTGGGGGCTTCAGGTTATGGCTACACCTTC
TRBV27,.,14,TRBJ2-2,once,CASVGPVNTGELFF,TGTGCCAGCGTGGGCCCGGTGAACACCGGGGAGCTGTTTTTT
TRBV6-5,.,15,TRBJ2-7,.,CASARSRTAVGEQYF,TGTGCCAGCGCAAGATCCCGGACGGCAGTGGGGGAGCAGTACTTC
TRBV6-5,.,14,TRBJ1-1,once,CASSLGGANTEAFF,TGTGCCAGCAGTTTAGGCGGGGCGAACACTGAAGCTTTCTTT
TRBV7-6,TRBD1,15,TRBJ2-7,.,CASSLGGTGDYEQYF,TGTGCCAGCAGCTTAGGGGGGACAGGGGACTACGAGCAGTACTTC
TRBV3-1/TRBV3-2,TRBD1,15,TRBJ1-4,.,CASSPWDSPNEKLFF,TGTGCCAGCAGCCCCTGGGACAGTCCTAATGAAAAACTGTTTTTT
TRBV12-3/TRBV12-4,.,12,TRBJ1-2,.,CASSSGPSGYTF,TGTGCCAGCAGTTCTGGACCGTCCGGCTACACCTTC
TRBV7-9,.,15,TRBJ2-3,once,CASSSRGFRTDTQYF,TGTGCCAGCAGCTCCCGTGGTTTTAGGACAGATACGCAGTATTTT
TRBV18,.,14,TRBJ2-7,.,CASSLTREAYEQYF,TGTGCCAGCTCCCTGACACGGGAAGCTTACGAGCAGTACTTC
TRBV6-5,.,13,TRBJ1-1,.,CASTPSSNTEAFF,TGTGCCAGCACCCCCTCGAGCAACACTGAAGCTTTCTTT
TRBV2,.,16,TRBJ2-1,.,CASSRNRANSYNEQFF,TGTGCCAGCAGCCGTAACAGGGCCAATTCCTACAATGAGCAGTTCTTC
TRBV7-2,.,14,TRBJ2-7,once,CASSSEQGSYEQYF,TGTGCCAGCAGCTCCGAGCAGGGATCCTACGAGCAGTACTTC
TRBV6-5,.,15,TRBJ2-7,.,CASSYSPGQTYEQYF,TGTGCCAGCAGCTACTCGCCGGGACAAACCTACGAGCAGTACTTC